This T cell receptor beta chain was obtained from a study of T cells after yellow fever vaccination. For the study at large: Fractions of low cell number were prepared using SMART-Seq v4 Ultra Low Input. Whole-study findings and limits: The secondary response was weaker, and its peak arrived faster, on day 5 versus 15. Highly abundant clonotypes carried over from the bulk population could end up in FACS-sorted repertoires as contaminants.

A word on this clonotype: Antigen specificity is unknown.

TCRdb reprocessed the 5' RACE reads via MiXCR and lists one record per CDR3 protein. This sample has 65,000 to 90,000 distinct CDR3 sequences, with over 7.5% found just once. Germline V gene data show CDR1 as MNHEY and CDR2 as SMNVEV (reference sequence). V shed 2 bases and J shed 7 bases, with 20 bases lying between them. The CDR3 spans 16 residues. The sequenced sample was CD8+ T cells sorted from PBMCs, obtained on the day of the yellow fever booster vaccination. The chain is built from TRBV27 and TRBJ1-1, with unresolved D. The sequence came from a young man who received the YFV17D yellow fever vaccine. The CDR3 sequence is CASSLVGGLKEGEAFF. DNA for the CDR3: TGTGCCAGCAGTTTAGTTGGTGGGCTTAAGGAGGGTGAAGCTTTCTTT.